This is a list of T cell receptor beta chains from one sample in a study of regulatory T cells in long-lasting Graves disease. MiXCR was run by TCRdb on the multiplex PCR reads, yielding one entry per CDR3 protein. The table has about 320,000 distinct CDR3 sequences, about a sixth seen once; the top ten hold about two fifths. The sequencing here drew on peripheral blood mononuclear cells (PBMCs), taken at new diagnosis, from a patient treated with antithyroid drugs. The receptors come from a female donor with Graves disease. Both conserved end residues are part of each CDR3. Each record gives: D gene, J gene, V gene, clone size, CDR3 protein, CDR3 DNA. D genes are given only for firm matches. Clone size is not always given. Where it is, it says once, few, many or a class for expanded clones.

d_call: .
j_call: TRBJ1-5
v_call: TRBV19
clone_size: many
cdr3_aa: CASSSGLINQPQHF
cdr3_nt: TGTGCCAGTAGTTCGGGGTTAATCAATCAGCCCCAGCATTTT

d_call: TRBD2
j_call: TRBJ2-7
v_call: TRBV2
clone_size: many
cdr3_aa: CANSLDGSGIYEQYF
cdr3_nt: TGTGCCAACTCCCTGGATGGTAGCGGGATCTACGAGCAGTACTTC

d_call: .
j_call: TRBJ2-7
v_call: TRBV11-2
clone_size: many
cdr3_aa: CASSFDPSYEQYF
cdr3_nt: TGTGCCAGCAGCTTCGACCCCTCCTACGAGCAGTACTTC

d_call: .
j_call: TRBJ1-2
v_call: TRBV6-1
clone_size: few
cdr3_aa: CASTPWVTKGYTF
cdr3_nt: TGTGCCAGCACCCCCTGGGTAACTAAGGGCTACACCTTC

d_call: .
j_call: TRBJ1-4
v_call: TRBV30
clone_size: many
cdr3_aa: CAWSVFEKLFF
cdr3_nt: TGTGCCTGGAGTGTATTTGAAAAACTGTTTTTT

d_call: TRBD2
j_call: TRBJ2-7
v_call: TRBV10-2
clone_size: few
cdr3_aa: CASSERAGWLPNEQYF
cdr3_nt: TGCGCCAGCAGTGAGAGAGCGGGATGGCTCCCTAACGAGCAGTACTTC

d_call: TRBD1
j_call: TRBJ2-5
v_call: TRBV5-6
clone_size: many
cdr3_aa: CASSFPGQGETQYF
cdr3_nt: TGTGCCAGCAGCTTCCCGGGACAGGGTGAGACCCAGTACTTC

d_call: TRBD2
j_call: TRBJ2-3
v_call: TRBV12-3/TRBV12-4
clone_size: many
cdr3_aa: CASSHSGSGTDTQYF
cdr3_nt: TGTGCCAGCAGTCATAGCGGGAGCGGCACAGATACGCAGTATTTT

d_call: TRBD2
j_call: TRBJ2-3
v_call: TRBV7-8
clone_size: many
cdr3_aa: CASSDSGIWTDTQYF
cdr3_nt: TGTGCCAGCAGCGATAGCGGGATTTGGACAGATACGCAGTATTTT

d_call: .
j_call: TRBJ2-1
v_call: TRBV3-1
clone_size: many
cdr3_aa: CASSQGTQPEQFF
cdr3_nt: TGTGCCAGCAGCCAAGGGACTCAACCTGAGCAGTTCTTC

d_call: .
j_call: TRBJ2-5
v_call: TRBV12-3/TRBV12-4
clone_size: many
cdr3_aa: CASSLDGSSQETQYF
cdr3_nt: TGTGCCAGCAGTTTAGATGGTTCTAGCCAAGAGACCCAGTACTTC

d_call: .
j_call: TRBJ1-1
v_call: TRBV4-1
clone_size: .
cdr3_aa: CASSQVLWVRPFGLNTEAFF
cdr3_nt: TGCGCCAGCAGCCAAGTTCTGTGGGTCCGGCCGTTCGGTCTGAACACTGAAGCTTTCTTT

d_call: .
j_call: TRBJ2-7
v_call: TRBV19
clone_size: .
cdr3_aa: CASSMKQAYEQYF
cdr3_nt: TGTGCCAGTAGTATGAAACAGGCCTACGAGCAGTACTTC

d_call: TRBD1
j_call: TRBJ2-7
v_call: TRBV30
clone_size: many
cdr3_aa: CAWSASQQGPYEQYF
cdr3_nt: TGTGCCTGGAGTGCTTCCCAACAGGGGCCCTACGAGCAGTACTTC

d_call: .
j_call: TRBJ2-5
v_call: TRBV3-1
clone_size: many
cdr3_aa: CASSQEGQALQETQYF
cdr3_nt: TGTGCCAGCAGCCAAGAAGGCCAAGCACTTCAAGAGACCCAGTACTTC

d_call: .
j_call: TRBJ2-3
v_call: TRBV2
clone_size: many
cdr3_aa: CASSDPGSSSTDTQYF
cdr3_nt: TGTGCCAGCAGTGATCCAGGATCATCCAGTACAGATACGCAGTATTTT

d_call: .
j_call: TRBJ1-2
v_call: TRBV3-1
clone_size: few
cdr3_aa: CASSQDRGVSYTF
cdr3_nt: TGTGCCAGCAGCCAAGATCGCGGGGTGAGCTACACCTTC

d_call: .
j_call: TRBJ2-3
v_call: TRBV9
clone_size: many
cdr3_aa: CASSPSPGASTDTQYF
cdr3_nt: TGTGCCAGCAGCCCCTCTCCGGGGGCTAGCACAGATACGCAGTATTTT

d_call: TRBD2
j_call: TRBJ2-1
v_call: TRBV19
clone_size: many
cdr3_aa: CASSMAGRAMYEQFF
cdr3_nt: TGTGCCAGTAGTATGGCCGGGAGGGCCATGTATGAGCAGTTCTTC

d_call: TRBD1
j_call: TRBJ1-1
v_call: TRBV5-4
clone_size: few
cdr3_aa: CASSPSGGVEAFF
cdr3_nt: TGTGCCAGCAGCCCCTCAGGGGGGGTGGAAGCTTTCTTT

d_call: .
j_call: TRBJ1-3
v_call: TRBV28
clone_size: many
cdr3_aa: CATGGWGNTIYF
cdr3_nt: TGTGCCACTGGGGGTTGGGGAAACACCATATATTTT

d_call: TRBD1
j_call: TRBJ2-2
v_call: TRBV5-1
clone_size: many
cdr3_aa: CASKDGQGNTGELFF
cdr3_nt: TGCGCCAGCAAAGACGGACAGGGGAACACCGGGGAGCTGTTTTTT

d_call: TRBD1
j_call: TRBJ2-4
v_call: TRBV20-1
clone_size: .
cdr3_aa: CSAGTGGGKNIQYF
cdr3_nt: TGCAGTGCAGGAACAGGGGGCGGCAAAAACATTCAGTACTTC

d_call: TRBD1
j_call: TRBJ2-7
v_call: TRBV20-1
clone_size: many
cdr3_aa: CSAPGQGGYEQYF
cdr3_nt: TGCAGTGCTCCCGGACAGGGCGGCTACGAGCAGTACTTC

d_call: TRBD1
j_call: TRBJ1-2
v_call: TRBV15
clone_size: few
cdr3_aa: CATSRVRTGAVRGYTF
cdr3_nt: TGTGCCACCAGCAGAGTACGGACAGGGGCCGTGCGGGGCTACACCTTC

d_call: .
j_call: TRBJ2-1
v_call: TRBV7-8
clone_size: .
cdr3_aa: CASSQIRDEQFF
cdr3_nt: TGTGCCAGCAGCCAGATCCGGGATGAGCAGTTCTTC

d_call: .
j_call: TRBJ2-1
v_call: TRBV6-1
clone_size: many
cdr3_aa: CASSPGQKIGEQFF
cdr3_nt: TGTGCCAGCAGTCCCGGACAGAAAATCGGTGAGCAGTTCTTC

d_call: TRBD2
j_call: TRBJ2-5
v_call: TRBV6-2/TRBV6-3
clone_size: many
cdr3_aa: CASNQQLASQATETQYF
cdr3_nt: TGTGCCAGCAATCAACAACTAGCGTCTCAAGCCACAGAGACCCAGTACTTC

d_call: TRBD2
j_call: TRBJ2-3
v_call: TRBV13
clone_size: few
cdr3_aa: CATGLAGTDTQYF
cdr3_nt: TGTGCCACAGGACTAGCGGGAACAGATACGCAGTATTTT

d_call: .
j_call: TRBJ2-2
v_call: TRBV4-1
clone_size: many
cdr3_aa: CASRNIGELFF
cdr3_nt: TGCGCCAGCAGGAATATCGGGGAGCTGTTTTTT

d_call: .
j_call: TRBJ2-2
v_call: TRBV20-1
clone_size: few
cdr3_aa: CSARSPGPGELFF
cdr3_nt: TGCAGTGCTAGATCCCCAGGGCCCGGGGAGCTGTTTTTT

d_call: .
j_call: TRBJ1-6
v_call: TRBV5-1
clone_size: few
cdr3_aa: CASSLFGLSYNSPLHF
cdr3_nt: TGTGCCAGCAGCTTGTTCGGTCTCTCCTATAATTCACCCCTCCACTTT

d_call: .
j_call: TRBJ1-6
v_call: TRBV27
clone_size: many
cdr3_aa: CASRAWNSYNSPLHF
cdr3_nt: TGTGCCAGCAGGGCATGGAACTCCTATAATTCACCCCTCCACTTT

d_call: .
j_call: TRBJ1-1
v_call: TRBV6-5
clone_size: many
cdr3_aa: CASSYDAVGRLNTEAFF
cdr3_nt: TGTGCCAGCAGTTACGACGCGGTCGGCAGATTGAACACTGAAGCTTTCTTT

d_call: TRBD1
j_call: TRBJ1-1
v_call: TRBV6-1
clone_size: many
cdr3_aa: CASSEAAGGTTEAFF
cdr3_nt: TGTGCCAGCAGTGAAGCGGCAGGGGGAACCACTGAAGCTTTCTTT

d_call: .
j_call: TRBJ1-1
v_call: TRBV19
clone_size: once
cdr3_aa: CASTNIRRTNTEAFF
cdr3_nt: TGTGCCAGTACCAATATCCGACGGACAAACACTGAAGCTTTCTTT

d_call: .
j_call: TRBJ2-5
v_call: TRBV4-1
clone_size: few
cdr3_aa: CASSQTGPETQYF
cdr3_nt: TGCGCCAGCAGCCAAACCGGGCCTGAGACCCAGTACTTC

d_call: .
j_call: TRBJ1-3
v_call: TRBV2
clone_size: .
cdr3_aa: CATNALGNTIYF
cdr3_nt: TGTGCCACAAACGCCCTCGGAAACACCATATATTTT

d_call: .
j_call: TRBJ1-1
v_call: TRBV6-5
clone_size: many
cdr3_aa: CASSYRTGTEAFF
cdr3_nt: TGTGCCAGCAGTTACCGGACCGGGACTGAAGCTTTCTTT

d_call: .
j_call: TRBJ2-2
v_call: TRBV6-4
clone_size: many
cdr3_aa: CASSDSPLGGMSGELFF
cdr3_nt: TGTGCCAGCAGTGACTCCCCGCTTGGCGGGATGTCCGGGGAGCTGTTTTTT

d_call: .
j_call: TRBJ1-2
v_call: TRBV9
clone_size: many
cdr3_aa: CASSSQGGYTF
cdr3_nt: TGTGCCAGCAGCTCCCAGGGGGGCTACACCTTC

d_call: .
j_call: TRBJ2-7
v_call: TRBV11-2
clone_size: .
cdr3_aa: CASSLELAHEQYF
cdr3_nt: TGTGCCAGCAGCTTAGAGCTAGCCCACGAGCAGTACTTC

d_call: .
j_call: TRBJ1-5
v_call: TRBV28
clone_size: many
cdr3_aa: CASSPPHQPQHF
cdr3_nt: TGTGCCAGCAGTCCCCCCCATCAGCCCCAGCATTTT

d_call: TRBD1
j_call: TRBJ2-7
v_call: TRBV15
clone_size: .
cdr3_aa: CATSKGQGGSSYEQYF
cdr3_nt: TGTGCCACCAGCAAGGGACAGGGGGGTTCCTCCTACGAGCAGTACTTC

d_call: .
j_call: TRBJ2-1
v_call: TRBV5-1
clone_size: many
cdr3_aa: CASSLGAFSSYNEQFF
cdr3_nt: TGCGCCAGCAGCTTAGGAGCTTTCAGCTCCTACAATGAGCAGTTCTTC

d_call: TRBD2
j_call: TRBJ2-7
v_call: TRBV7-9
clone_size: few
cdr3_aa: CASAGESSYEQYF
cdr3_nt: TGTGCCAGTGCGGGGGAGAGTTCCTACGAGCAGTACTTC

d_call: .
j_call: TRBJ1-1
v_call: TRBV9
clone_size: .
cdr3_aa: CASSVSNSGDTEAFF
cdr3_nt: TGTGCCAGCAGCGTTAGTAACAGCGGTGACACTGAAGCTTTCTTT

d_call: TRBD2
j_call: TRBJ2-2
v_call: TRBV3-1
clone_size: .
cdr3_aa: CASSPPGLAGTGELFF
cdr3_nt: TGTGCCAGCAGCCCCCCGGGACTAGCGGGGACCGGGGAGCTGTTTTTT

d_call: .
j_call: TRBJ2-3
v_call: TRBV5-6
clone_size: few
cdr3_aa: CASSNGITQYF
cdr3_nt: TGTGCCAGCAGCAACGGGATTACGCAGTATTTT

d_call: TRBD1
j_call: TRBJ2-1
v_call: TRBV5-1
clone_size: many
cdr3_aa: CASSLGQGAYNEQFF
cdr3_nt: TGCGCCAGCAGCTTGGGGCAGGGGGCTTACAATGAGCAGTTCTTC

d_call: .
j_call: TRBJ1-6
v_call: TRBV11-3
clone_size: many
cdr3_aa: CASTFDPEDLEAPLHF
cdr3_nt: TGTGCCAGCACCTTTGACCCAGAGGACCTTGAGGCGCCCCTCCACTTT

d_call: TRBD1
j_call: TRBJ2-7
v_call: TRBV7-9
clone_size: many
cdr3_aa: CASSLNQGAHEQYF
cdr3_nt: TGTGCCAGCAGCTTAAATCAGGGGGCCCACGAGCAGTACTTC

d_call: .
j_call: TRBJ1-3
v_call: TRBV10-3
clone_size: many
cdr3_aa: CAISRDNAGNTIYF
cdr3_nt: TGTGCCATCAGCCGGGACAACGCTGGAAACACCATATATTTT

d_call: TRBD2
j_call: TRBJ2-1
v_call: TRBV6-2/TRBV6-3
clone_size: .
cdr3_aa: CASSKTSGTYNEQFF
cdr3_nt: TGTGCCAGCAGCAAGACTAGCGGGACTTACAATGAGCAGTTCTTC

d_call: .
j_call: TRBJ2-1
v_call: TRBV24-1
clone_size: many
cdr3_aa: CATSDTGTGNEQFF
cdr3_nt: TGTGCCACCAGTGATACCGGGACTGGGAATGAGCAGTTCTTC